One and the same sample provided the 4 T cell receptor beta chains below, sequenced in a study of blood T cell repertoires in COVID-19. Using immunoSEQ multiplex PCR, the repertoire was profiled, and TCRdb retains in-frame clones only, with some absent. This table has tens of thousands of clones, less than 90% appearing once. The source material was peripheral blood. The receptors shown here come from a man aged 55 to 70 with acute or convalescent COVID-19.

V usage is TRBV19 and J usage is TRBJ2-3, with 8 bases fitting TRBD1. V was clipped by 4 bases and J by 2 bases; unmatched bases: 11. The CDR3 sequence is 17 residues long. The germline gives CDR1 LNHDA, CDR2 SQIVND (reference sequence). CDR3 residues: CASSTLGTGYYTDTQYF. The CDR3 nucleotides are TGTGCCAGTAGTACTCTAGGGACAGGCTACTACACAGATACGCAGTATTTT.

The chain employs TRBV18 and TRBJ1-3; TRBD1 aligns across 8 bases. The germline V gene has CDR1 KGHSH and CDR2 LQKENI. The V segment lost 4 bases and the J segment 4 bases; nucleotides outside the gene matches: 3. The CDR3 has 14 residues. Written as DNA, the CDR3 is TGTGCCAGCTCACTGGACAGGGCGGGAAACACCATATATTTT. This gives the protein CASSLDRAGNTIYF.

This chain uses TRBV6-5 with TRBJ1-2, with a possible D match to TRBD1 (6 bases). The V end lost 7 bases, the J end lost 2 bases, and 14 bases lay between the germline ends. The CDR3 sequence is 14 residues long. The germline CDR1 and CDR2 sequences are MNHEY and SVGAGI. The DNA for the CDR3 is TGTGCCAGCACTAAGGGGGGGCAGAACTATGGCTACACCTTC. Translation gives CASTKGGQNYGYTF.

CDR3 sequence (DNA): TGTGCTAGTGGTTTGGTCCCTGTAGCGTCCCACGAGCAGTACTTC. This sequence encodes CASGLVPVASHEQYF. This sequence joins TRBV12-5 and TRBJ2-7; maybe TRBD2 (5 bases). The CDR3 loop spans 15 amino acids. V was cut by 0 bases and J by 5 bases, with 14 bases left in between. CDR1 is LGHNT and CDR2 is FRNRAP in the germline V gene.